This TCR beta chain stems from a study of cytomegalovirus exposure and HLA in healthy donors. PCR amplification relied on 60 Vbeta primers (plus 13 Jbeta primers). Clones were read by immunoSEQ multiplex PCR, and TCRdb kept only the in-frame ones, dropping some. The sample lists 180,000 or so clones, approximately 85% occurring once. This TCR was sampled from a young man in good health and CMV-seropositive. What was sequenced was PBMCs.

The CDR3 region is CASSPRGQLDQPQHF. Here the CDR3 DNA reads TGTGCCAGCTCACCACGAGGACAGCTTGATCAGCCCCAGCATTTT. The chain couples TRBV18 to TRBJ1-5; D may be TRBD1 (6 bases). Per germline, CDR1 KGHSH and CDR2 LQKENI. This CDR3 region has 15 residues. V lost 1 base and J 5 bases, leaving 12 bases between the germline ends.